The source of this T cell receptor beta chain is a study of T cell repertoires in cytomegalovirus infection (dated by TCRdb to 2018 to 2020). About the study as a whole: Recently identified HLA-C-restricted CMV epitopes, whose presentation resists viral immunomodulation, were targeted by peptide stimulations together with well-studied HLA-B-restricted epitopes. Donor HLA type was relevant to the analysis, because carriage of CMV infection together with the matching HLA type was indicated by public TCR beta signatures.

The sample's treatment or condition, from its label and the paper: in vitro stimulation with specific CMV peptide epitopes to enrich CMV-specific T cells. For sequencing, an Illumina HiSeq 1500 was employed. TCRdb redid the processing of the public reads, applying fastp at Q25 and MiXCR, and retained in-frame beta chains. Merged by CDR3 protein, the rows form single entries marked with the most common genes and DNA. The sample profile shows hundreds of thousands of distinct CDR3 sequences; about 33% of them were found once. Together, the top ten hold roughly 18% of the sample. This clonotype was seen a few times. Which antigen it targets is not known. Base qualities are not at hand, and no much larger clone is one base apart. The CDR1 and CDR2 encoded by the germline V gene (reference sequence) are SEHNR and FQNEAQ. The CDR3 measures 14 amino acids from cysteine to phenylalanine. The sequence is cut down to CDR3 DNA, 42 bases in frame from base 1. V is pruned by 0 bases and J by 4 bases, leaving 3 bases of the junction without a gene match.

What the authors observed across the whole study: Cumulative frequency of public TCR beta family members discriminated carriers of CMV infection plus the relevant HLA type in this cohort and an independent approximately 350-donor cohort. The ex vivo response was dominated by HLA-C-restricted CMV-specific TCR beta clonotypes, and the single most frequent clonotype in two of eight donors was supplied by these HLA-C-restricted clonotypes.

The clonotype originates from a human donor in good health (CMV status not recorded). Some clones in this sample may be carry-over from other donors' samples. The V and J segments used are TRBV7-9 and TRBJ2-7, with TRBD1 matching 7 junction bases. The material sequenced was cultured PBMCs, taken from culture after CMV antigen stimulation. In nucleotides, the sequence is TGTGCCAGCAGCTTAGCAGGGACAGAATACGAGCAGTACTTC. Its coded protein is CASSLAGTEYEQYF.